The sequence of this TCR beta chain was determined in a study of T cell clusters in autoimmune cytopenias. General study findings and limits: TRB repertoire shifts in secondary cytopenia and chronic lymphocytic leukemia mostly reflected lymphoma, not autoimmunity. Clustering suggested that physiological T cell clusters were missing in primary autoimmune cytopenia patients. Exclusive TRB clusters were approximately 3-fold more numerous in healthy donors than in active autoimmune hepatitis.

One tube held mixed TRB-A and TRB-B primer pools for touch-down PCR. From the multiplex PCR reads, TCRdb lists one entry per CDR3 protein and no DNA. The sample includes some 7,000 distinct CDR3 sequences. Germline V gives CDR1 MNHNY, CDR2 SVGAGI (reference sequence). The CDR3 covers 15 residues. Concerning this clonotype itself: The antigen remains undetermined.

TRB amplification used around 260 ng of peripheral blood genomic DNA. The genes are TRBV6-6 and TRBJ2-3; TCRdb's D gene call, TRBD2, goes unchecked for lack of DNA. The TCR comes from a human donor with an autoimmune cytopenia or autoimmune hepatitis (not recorded which). Sequencing input: peripheral blood. The chain's CDR3 is CASRPGLAGGDTQYF.